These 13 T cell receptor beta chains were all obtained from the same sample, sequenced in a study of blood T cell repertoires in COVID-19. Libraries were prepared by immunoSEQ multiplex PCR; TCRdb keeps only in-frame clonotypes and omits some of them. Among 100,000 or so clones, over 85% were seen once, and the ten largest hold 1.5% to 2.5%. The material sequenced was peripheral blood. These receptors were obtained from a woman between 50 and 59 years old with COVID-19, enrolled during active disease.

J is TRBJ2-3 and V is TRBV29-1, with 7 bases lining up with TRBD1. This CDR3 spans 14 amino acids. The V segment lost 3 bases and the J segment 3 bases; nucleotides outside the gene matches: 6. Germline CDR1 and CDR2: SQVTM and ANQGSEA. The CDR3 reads CSVERDSLTDTQYF. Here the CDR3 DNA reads TGCAGCGTTGAGAGGGACAGCTTGACAGATACGCAGTATTTT.

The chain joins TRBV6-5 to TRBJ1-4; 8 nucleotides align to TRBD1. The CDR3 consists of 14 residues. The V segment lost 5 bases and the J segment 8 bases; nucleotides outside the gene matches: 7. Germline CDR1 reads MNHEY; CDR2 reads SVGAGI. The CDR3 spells CASSRDRRPEKLFF. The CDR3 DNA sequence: TGTGCCAGCAGTCGGGACAGGCGGCCGGAAAAACTGTTTTTT.

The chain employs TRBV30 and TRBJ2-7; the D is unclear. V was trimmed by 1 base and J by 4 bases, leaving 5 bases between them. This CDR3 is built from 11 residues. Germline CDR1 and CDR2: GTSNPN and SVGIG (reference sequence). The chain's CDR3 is CAWSANYEQYF. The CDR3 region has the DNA TGTGCCTGGAGTGCTAATTACGAGCAGTACTTC. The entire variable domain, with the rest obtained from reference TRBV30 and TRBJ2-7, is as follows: SQTIHQWPATLVQPVGSPLSLECTVEGTSNPNLYWYRQAAGRGLQLLFYSVGIGQISSEVPQNLSASRPQDRQFILSSKKLLLSDSGFYLCAWSANYEQYFGPGTRLTVT.

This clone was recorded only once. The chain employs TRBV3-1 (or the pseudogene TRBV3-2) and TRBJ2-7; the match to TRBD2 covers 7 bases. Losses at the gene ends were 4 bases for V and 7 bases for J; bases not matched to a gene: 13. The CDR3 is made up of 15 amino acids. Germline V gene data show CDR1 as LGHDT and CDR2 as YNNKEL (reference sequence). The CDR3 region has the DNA TGTGCCAGCAGCCGCAGGGACTTGCGGGGGAGGGAGCAGTACTTC. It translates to CASSRRDLRGREQYF.

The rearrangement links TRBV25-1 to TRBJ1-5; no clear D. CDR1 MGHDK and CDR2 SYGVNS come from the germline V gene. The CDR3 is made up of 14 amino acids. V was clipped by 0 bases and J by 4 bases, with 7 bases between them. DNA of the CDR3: TGTGCCAGCAGTGAATACGACGGGAATCAGCCCCAGCATTTT. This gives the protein CASSEYDGNQPQHF.

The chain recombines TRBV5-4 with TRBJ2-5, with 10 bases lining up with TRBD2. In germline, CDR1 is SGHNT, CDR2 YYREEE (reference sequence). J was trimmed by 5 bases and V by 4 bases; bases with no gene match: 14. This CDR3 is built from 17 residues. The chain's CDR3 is CASSLTGTSVLGETQYF. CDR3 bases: TGTGCCAGCAGCCTAACTGGGACTAGCGTCCTGGGGGAGACCCAGTACTTC. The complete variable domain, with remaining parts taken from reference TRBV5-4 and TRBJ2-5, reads ETGVTQSPTHLIKTRGQQVTLRCSSQSGHNTVSWYQQALGQGPQFIFQYYREEENGRGNFPPRFSGLQFPNYSSELNVNALELDDSALYLCASSLTGTSVLGETQYFGPGTRLLVL.

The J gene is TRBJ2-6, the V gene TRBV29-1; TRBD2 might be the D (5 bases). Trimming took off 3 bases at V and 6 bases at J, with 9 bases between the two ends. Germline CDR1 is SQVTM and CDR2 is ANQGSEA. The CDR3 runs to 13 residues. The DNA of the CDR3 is TGCAGCGTTGATGAGGGCCCGGCCAACGTCCTGACTTTC. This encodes CSVDEGPANVLTF.

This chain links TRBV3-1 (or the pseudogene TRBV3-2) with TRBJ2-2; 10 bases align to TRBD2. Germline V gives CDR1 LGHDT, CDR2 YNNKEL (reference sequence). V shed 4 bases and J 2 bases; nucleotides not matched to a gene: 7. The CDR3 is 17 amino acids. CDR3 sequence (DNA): TGTGCCAGCAGCCGGGGACTAGCGTCCCTCAACACCGGGGAGCTGTTTTTT. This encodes CASSRGLASLNTGELFF.

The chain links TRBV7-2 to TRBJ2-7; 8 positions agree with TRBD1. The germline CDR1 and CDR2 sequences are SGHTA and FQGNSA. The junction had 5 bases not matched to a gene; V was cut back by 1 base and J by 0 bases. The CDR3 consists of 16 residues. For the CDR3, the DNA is TGTGCCAGCAGCTTAGGACCCGACAGGGGCTCCTACGAGCAGTACTTC. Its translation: CASSLGPDRGSYEQYF.

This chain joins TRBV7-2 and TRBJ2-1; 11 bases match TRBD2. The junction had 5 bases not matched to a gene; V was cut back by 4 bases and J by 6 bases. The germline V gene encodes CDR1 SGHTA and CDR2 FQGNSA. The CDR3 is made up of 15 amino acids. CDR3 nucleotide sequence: TGTGCCAGCAGCTATTCTAGCGGGGGGATCAATGAGCAGTTCTTC. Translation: CASSYSSGGINEQFF.

The CDR3 sequence is CASSVGGNEKLFF. CDR3 nucleotide sequence: TGTGCCAGCAGTGTCGGGGGTAATGAAAAACTGTTTTTT. This chain links TRBV2 with TRBJ1-4; TRBD1 is a possible D gene (5 bases). Trimming removed 4 bases from V and 4 bases from J, with 7 bases in between. The CDR3 runs 13 residues. Germline V CDR1 and CDR2: SNHLY, FYNNEI. Looking up the rest from reference TRBV2 and TRBJ1-4 gives the full variable domain: EPEVTQTPSHQVTQMGQEVILRCVPISNHLYFYWYRQILGQKVEFLVSFYNNEISEKSEIFDDQFSVERPDGSNFTLKIRSTKLEDSAMYFCASSVGGNEKLFFGSGTQLSVL.

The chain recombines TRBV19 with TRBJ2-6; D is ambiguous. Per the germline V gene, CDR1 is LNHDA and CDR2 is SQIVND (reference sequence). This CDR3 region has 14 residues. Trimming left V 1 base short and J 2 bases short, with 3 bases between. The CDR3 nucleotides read TGTGCCAGTAGTATAGTAGCTGGGGCCAACGTCCTGACTTTC. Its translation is CASSIVAGANVLTF.

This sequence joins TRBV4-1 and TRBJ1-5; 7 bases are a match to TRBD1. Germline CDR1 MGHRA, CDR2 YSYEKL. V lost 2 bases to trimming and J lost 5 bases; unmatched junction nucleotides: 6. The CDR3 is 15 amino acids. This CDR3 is CASSQPDRVDQPQHF. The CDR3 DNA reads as TGCGCCAGCAGCCAACCCGACAGGGTGGATCAGCCCCAGCATTTT.